A single sample is the source of the 12 T cell receptor beta chains below, sequenced in a study of blood T cells in healthy people across ages. With a J-beta primer mix and a sample-barcoded 5' primer, a second PCR ran about 7 to 11 cycles. A single record per CDR3 protein comes from TCRdb applying MiXCR to the 5' RACE reads. The table shows about 1,500,000 distinct CDR3 sequences, with 40% to 50% occurring only once. The sequenced material came from blood. The receptor source for this set is a woman aged 18-29 years in good health.

Worth noting for this clonotype: Sequence at one end of the junction differs from germline and may be a read error. The CDR3 region is CASSIAVEGMDEQFF. The DNA of the CDR3 is TGTGCCAGCAGCATAGCGGTAGAGGGGATGGATGAGCAGTTCTTC. The rearrangement joins TRBV7-9 to TRBJ2-1; D may be TRBD2 (6 bases). Germline CDR1 is SEHNR and CDR2 is FQNEAQ (reference sequence). There are 15 residues in the CDR3.

The J gene is TRBJ2-7, the V gene TRBV4-1; 8 bases match TRBD1. V lost 6 bases and J lost 2; bases outside the gene matches: 9. Germline CDR1 and CDR2: MGHRA and YSYEKL. CDR3 length: 15 amino acids. The CDR3: CASRHTGTGAYEQYF. The CDR3 nucleotides are TGCGCCAGCAGACATACCGGGACAGGAGCCTACGAGCAGTACTTC.

The rearrangement joins TRBV6-1 to TRBJ2-1, with D uncertain. There are 12 residues in the CDR3. Per the germline V gene, CDR1 is MNHNS and CDR2 is SASEGT. V was pared by 0 bases and J by 11 bases, with 8 bases between. The CDR3 sequence is CASSEALRKQFF. The CDR3 region has the DNA TGTGCCAGCAGTGAAGCGCTAAGGAAGCAGTTCTTC.

To note about this clonotype: A junction end diverges from the germline sequence, so it may reflect a read error. The CDR3 nucleotides are TGTGCCAACAGCCAAGGGGGACTAGCGGGAGGGGGAGAGACCCAGTACTTC. This translates into CANSQGGLAGGGETQYF. The chain is built from TRBV3-1 and TRBJ2-5, with 16 bases that match TRBD2. The CDR3 spans 17 residues. Germline V CDR1 and CDR2: LGHDT, YNNKEL (reference sequence).

The sample holds a few counts of this clonotype. This rearrangement joins TRBV4-2 to TRBJ1-1; D call uncertain. Trimming cost V 7 bases and J 0 bases, with 12 bases left between them. Germline values: CDR1 LGHNA, CDR2 YNFKEQ. The CDR3 is 14 amino acids. CDR3 protein: CASTPQRLNTEAFF. The CDR3, as DNA: TGTGCCAGCACCCCACAAAGACTGAACACTGAAGCTTTCTTT.

This clonotype has a handful of counts. The chain combines TRBV24-1 with TRBJ2-5; TRBD1 agrees at 7 bases. V lost 1 base to trimming and J lost 2 bases; unmatched junction nucleotides: 6. The germline gives CDR1 KGHDR, CDR2 SFDVKD. The CDR3 is 16 amino acids. The CDR3 region has the DNA TGTGCCACCAGTGATTTCCCGGGCAGGGGGCAAGAGACCCAGTACTTC. This codes for CATSDFPGRGQETQYF.

This clonotype was seen only a few times. The V gene is TRBV3-1, the J gene TRBJ2-2, with TRBD2 matching over 8 bases. After removal of 4 bases from V and 2 bases from J, the junction contained 6 bases not matched to a gene. Germline lookup yields CDR1 LGHDT and CDR2 YNNKEL (reference sequence). CDR3 size: 16 residues. The CDR3 DNA sequence: TGTGCCAGCAGCCTCCCCAGGACTAGCAACACCGGGGAGCTGTTTTTT. It codes for CASSLPRTSNTGELFF.

The chain couples TRBV20-1 to TRBJ2-7, with 13 bases identical to TRBD2. The V gene end was trimmed by 3 bases and the J gene end by 3 bases; junction bases not matched to a gene: 11. This CDR3 has 17 amino acids. Germline CDR1 and CDR2: DFQATT and SNEGSKA (reference sequence). The CDR3 nucleotides are TGCAGTGCTAGTATACTAGCGGGGGGGCAAGTTGGCTACGAGCAGTACTTC. Its protein product is CSASILAGGQVGYEQYF.

In its sample, this clonotype was seen a few times. The DNA for the CDR3 is TGTGCCAGCAGACTTACAGGGGGCGTTGGCTACACCTTC. As protein: CASRLTGGVGYTF. The rearrangement uses TRBV6-5 and TRBJ1-2; 9 bases align to TRBD1. The junction had 6 bases not matched to a gene; V was cut back by 6 bases and J by 7 bases. Germline V gives CDR1 MNHEY, CDR2 SVGAGI. The CDR3 runs 13 residues.

This clonotype was observed a single time. This chain connects TRBV10-3 to TRBJ2-5, with 7 nucleotides matching TRBD2. V shed 9 bases, J shed 11 bases, and the junction held 15 bases outside the gene matches. CDR1 and CDR2 from the germline V gene are ENHRY and SYGVKD. The CDR3 contains 13 residues. The DNA for the CDR3 is TGTGCCATTCATAGCGGGCTAAGGGATGAGCAGTACTTC. Protein product: CAIHSGLRDEQYF.

The gene calls are TRBV6-1 and TRBJ2-7, with D perhaps TRBD2 (7 bases). The CDR3 totals 14 residues. Trimming pared 5 bases from V and 7 bases from J, leaving 18 bases between. Looked up from germline, CDR1 is MNHNS and CDR2 is SASEGT. CDR3 sequence (DNA): TGTGCCAGCAGTCAGGGGACTACCCGCGGGGAGCAGTACTTC. This translates into CASSQGTTRGEQYF.

This rearrangement joins TRBV4-1 to TRBJ1-5; 9 positions agree with TRBD1. Per the germline V gene, CDR1 is MGHRA and CDR2 is YSYEKL. This CDR3 region has 16 residues. Losses at the gene ends were 1 base for V and 4 bases for J; bases not matched to a gene: 5. Here the CDR3 reads CASSQGVGQGNQPQHF. The CDR3 DNA reads TGCGCCAGCAGCCAAGGTGTAGGACAGGGGAATCAGCCCCAGCATTTT.